Listed below are T cell receptor beta chains from one sample, sequenced in a study of blood T cell repertoires in COVID-19. TCRdb's table, derived via immunoSEQ multiplex PCR, lists solely in-frame clones and lacks some. The profile shows approximately 57,000 clones, just under 90% of them singletons. The sequenced sample consisted of peripheral blood. These receptors were collected from a man aged 45-60 years with acute or convalescent COVID-19. Both conserved end residues are part of each CDR3. The order of the fields is CDR3 DNA, CDR3 protein, V gene, J gene, D gene, clone size. A D gene is named only where the DNA matches it firmly. Not every row has a clone size; where given, it reads once, few, many or a size class.

TGTGCCAGCAGCCAAGGGGGGGACAGGGTTGAAAAACTGTTTTTT	CASSQGGDRVEKLFF	TRBV4-2	TRBJ1-4	TRBD1	.
TGTGCCAGCAGCTCCCGAACCTCACGGGACACTGAAGCTTTCTTT	CASSSRTSRDTEAFF	TRBV5-5	TRBJ1-1	.	.
TGCAGTGCTAGTTCAGGTCACGAGCAGTACTTC	CSASSGHEQYF	TRBV20-1	TRBJ2-7	.	few
TGTGCCAGCAGCTTAGTTAAGCGGGGGAACAATGAGCAGTTCTTC	CASSLVKRGNNEQFF	TRBV7-6	TRBJ2-1	TRBD2	.
TGTGCCATCCGCTCCTCCGGGACTAGCATATACAATGAGCAGTTCTTC	CAIRSSGTSIYNEQFF	TRBV10-3	TRBJ2-1	TRBD2	.
TGCGCCAGCAGCCATGGGTATCCGGGTAATTCACCCCTCCACTTT	CASSHGYPGNSPLHF	TRBV4-1	TRBJ1-6	.	.
TGTGCCTGGAGTAATGAGGGCTACTATGGCTACACCTTC	CAWSNEGYYGYTF	TRBV30	TRBJ1-2	.	.
TGTGCCAGCAGCCAAGTCTGGGAGGGCCCGAGGTCAGCAGATACGCAGTATTTT	CASSQVWEGPRSADTQYF	TRBV14	TRBJ2-3	TRBD2	few
TGTGCCGGAGGGAACACTGAAGCTTTCTTT	CAGGNTEAFF	TRBV12-3/TRBV12-4	TRBJ1-1	.	once
TGTGCCAGCAGCTTAGATGGCGGAGAAAGAGATGAGCAGTTCTTC	CASSLDGGERDEQFF	TRBV11-3	TRBJ2-1	.	.
TGTGCCTGGAGTGTTCCTAATTCCGGGGATACGCAGTATTTT	CAWSVPNSGDTQYF	TRBV30	TRBJ2-3	.	once
TGTGCCAGCCACGGGACAAAGCAAGAGACCCAGTACTTC	CASHGTKQETQYF	TRBV7-9	TRBJ2-5	.	once
TGTGCCAGTAGTATAACGGGACAGCACAACTATGGCTACACCTTC	CASSITGQHNYGYTF	TRBV19	TRBJ1-2	TRBD1	.
TGTGCCATCAGTGAGGGACAGGGGTTCCCCCGAGGAAACACCATATATTTT	CAISEGQGFPRGNTIYF	TRBV10-3	TRBJ1-3	TRBD1	.
TGTGCCAGGACAGGGTTCCACAATGAGCAGTTCTTC	CARTGFHNEQFF	TRBV2	TRBJ2-1	TRBD1	.
TGTGCCAGTAGTCAGGACAGGGACTACGAGCAGTACTTC	CASSQDRDYEQYF	TRBV19	TRBJ2-7	TRBD1	.
TGCAGCGTCGGGTGGGGCCCCAATCAGCCCCAGCATTTT	CSVGWGPNQPQHF	TRBV29-1	TRBJ1-5	.	.
TGTGCCAGCAGTGAAGGTTTCGACAGCCTCTATGGCTACACCTTC	CASSEGFDSLYGYTF	TRBV2	TRBJ1-2	.	.
TGTGCCAGCAGGGTAGGAACAGATCAAGAGACCCAGTACTTC	CASRVGTDQETQYF	TRBV2	TRBJ2-5	.	.
TGCGCCAGCAGTGAAGACTCGGGCTACGAGCAGTACTTC	CASSEDSGYEQYF	TRBV10-1	TRBJ2-7	.	.
TGTGCCAGCAGCCAAGTAGGCAGGGGTGGCACAGATACGCAGTATTTT	CASSQVGRGGTDTQYF	TRBV14	TRBJ2-3	.	.
TGTGCCACCAAACAGGGGCTTGAAGCTTTCTTT	CATKQGLEAFF	TRBV24-1	TRBJ1-1	TRBD1	.